Presented here are 21 T cell receptor beta chains from one specimen sequenced in a study of identical twins. TCRdb redid the calling of the 5' RACE reads with MiXCR, one entry per CDR3 protein. The sample has about 500,000 distinct CDR3 sequences, 14% seen once. The same specimen was also included in a second study, on yellow fever vaccine responses in identical twins.

The sample comprised CD4+ T cells sorted from blood. Receptor source: a woman aged 18-30 years in good health.

This chain joins TRBV18 and TRBJ2-2; D gene ambiguous. The CDR3 is 14 amino acids. Germline V gives CDR1 KGHSH, CDR2 LQKENI. V was clipped by 2 bases and J by 1 base, with 5 bases between them. This CDR3 is CASSPGRNTGELFF. As DNA, the CDR3 is TGTGCCAGCTCACCAGGGCGGAACACCGGGGAGCTGTTTTTT.

The chain carries TRBV19 and TRBJ2-3; D could derive from TRBD1 or TRBD2 (7 bases each). CDR1 and CDR2 from the germline V gene are LNHDA and SQIVND (reference sequence). CDR3 size: 14 residues. Trimming took off 5 bases at V and 7 bases at J, with 16 bases between the two ends. The CDR3 loop reads CASSLRQGGNTQYF. The CDR3 nucleotides read TGTGCCAGTAGTTTAAGACAGGGAGGGAATACGCAGTATTTT.

This clonotype was recorded a few times. V and J are TRBV7-2 and TRBJ1-5; D gene ambiguous. Germline V gives CDR1 SGHTA, CDR2 FQGNSA. There are 15 residues in the CDR3. V lost 5 bases, J lost 5 bases, and 16 bases lay in between. The CDR3 DNA reads as TGTGCCAGCAGCCCTAGGACTGCCCCTTATCAGCCCCAGCATTTT. This gives the protein CASSPRTAPYQPQHF.

This clonotype occurred many times. The chain joins TRBV29-1 to TRBJ2-5; 8 bases align to TRBD2. The CDR3 loop spans 12 amino acids. Per germline, CDR1 SQVTM and CDR2 ANQGSEA. CDR3 DNA sequence: TGCACCGGGGGGGCAGGGGAGGAGACCCAGTACTTC. Translating it yields CTGGAGEETQYF.

J is TRBJ2-7 and V is TRBV12-3 or TRBV12-4; 9 nucleotides agree with TRBD2. This CDR3 is 15 amino acids long. Losses at the gene ends were 5 bases for V and 3 bases for J; bases not matched to a gene: 8. The CDR3 spells CASSPRLAAYYEQYF. CDR3 DNA sequence: TGTGCCAGCAGTCCGAGACTAGCGGCATACTACGAGCAGTACTTC.

The J gene is TRBJ2-3, the V gene TRBV13, with 10 bases fitting TRBD2. The length of the CDR3 is 19 residues. CDR1 and CDR2 from the germline V gene are PRHDT and FYEKMQ (reference sequence). The junction had 15 bases not matched to a gene; V was cut back by 6 bases and J by 0 bases. The CDR3 coding sequence is TGTGCCAGCAGTTTAAAGGGGAGGGGACTAGCGATTAGCACAGATACGCAGTATTTT. Its translation: CASSLKGRGLAISTDTQYF.

The chain carries TRBV28 and TRBJ2-7; TRBD1 aligns across 8 bases. Trimming took 2 bases from V and 7 from J; bases not matched to a gene: 16. Looked up from germline, CDR1 is MDHEN and CDR2 is SYDVKM. There are 17 residues in the CDR3. The CDR3 DNA reads as TGTGCCAGCAGTTTACCCTTGGTGGCAGGGGGCAGACGGGAGCAGTACTTC. It encodes CASSLPLVAGGRREQYF.

At least ten counts were recorded for this clonotype. The genes are TRBV12-3 or TRBV12-4 and TRBJ2-7; D perhaps matches TRBD1 (7 bases). V lost 0 bases, J lost 3 bases, and 12 bases lay in between. This CDR3 is 15 amino acids long. The CDR3 nucleotides are TGTGCCAGCAGTTTAGCGGCGGGGACAGACTACGAGCAGTACTTC. It codes for CASSLAAGTDYEQYF.

This chain uses TRBV7-2 with TRBJ2-3; the match to TRBD2 covers 11 bases. The CDR3 totals 14 residues. The J segment lost 4 bases and the V segment lost 7 bases, leaving 4 bases of the junction unmatched. Germline CDR1 reads SGHTA; CDR2 reads FQGNSA. Here the CDR3 reads CASILAGGADTQYF. Here the CDR3 DNA reads TGTGCCAGCATTCTAGCGGGAGGTGCAGATACGCAGTATTTT.

This clonotype has a handful of counts. The chain combines TRBV9 with TRBJ2-1; tentative D call: TRBD1 (6 bases). CDR1 SGDLS and CDR2 YYNGEE come from the germline V gene. Trimming removed 0 bases at V and 9 bases at J, with 19 bases between. There are 16 residues in the CDR3. The CDR3 region is CASSVGGRVGDTEQFF. CDR3 sequence (DNA): TGTGCCAGCAGCGTAGGGGGTCGGGTGGGGGACACTGAGCAGTTCTTC.

The V gene is TRBV2, the J gene TRBJ1-6; possible D gene TRBD1, 5 bases. Per the germline V gene, CDR1 is SNHLY and CDR2 is FYNNEI. The CDR3 totals 15 residues. V lost 1 base, J lost 9 bases, and 13 bases lay in between. CDR3 sequence reads: CASSEDGAVGSPLHF. DNA of the CDR3: TGTGCCAGCAGTGAAGATGGGGCGGTGGGTTCACCCCTCCACTTT.

The gene calls are TRBV6-2 or TRBV6-3 and TRBJ2-4; no reliable D call. The V gene's germline CDR1 is MNHEY and CDR2 SVGEGT. The V gene lost 3 bases and the J gene lost 5 bases, with 17 bases spanning the gap. The CDR3 totals 16 residues. The CDR3 DNA is TGTGCCAGCAGTTATTCCCCCGCACAAGTTCAAAACATTCAGTACTTC. Amino acid sequence: CASSYSPAQVQNIQYF.

The CDR3 protein is CASRLAGGEYSPLHF. CDR3 bases: TGTGCCAGCAGACTTGCAGGGGGCGAATATTCACCCCTCCACTTT. The gene calls are TRBV7-9 and TRBJ1-6; 8 bases line up with TRBD1. V was clipped by 6 bases and J by 8 bases; unmatched bases: 9. The V gene's germline CDR1 is SEHNR and CDR2 FQNEAQ (reference sequence). This CDR3 spans 15 amino acids.

This clonotype was picked up many times. V is TRBV7-8 and J is TRBJ2-7; D not resolved. CDR3 length: 15 residues. CDR1 and CDR2 from the germline V gene are SGHVS and FQNEAQ. V lost 2 bases to trimming and J lost 5 bases, with 16 bases between them. The CDR3 region is CASSLRTSGLNEQYF. CDR3 DNA sequence: TGTGCCAGCAGCTTACGGACCAGTGGGTTAAACGAGCAGTACTTC.

This clonotype was picked up a small number of times. This sequence joins TRBV6-2 or TRBV6-3 and TRBJ2-7; 7 bases map to TRBD1. This CDR3 comprises 13 residues. The germline CDR1 and CDR2 sequences are MNHEY and SVGEGT. Trimming at V came to 8 bases and at J to 0 bases, leaving 4 bases not matched to a gene. CDR3 coding DNA: TGTGCCAGCCAAGGGGGCTACTCCTACGAGCAGTACTTC. As protein: CASQGGYSYEQYF.

This clonotype turned up a few times. The V gene is TRBV14, the J gene TRBJ2-1; no clear D. The CDR3 sequence is 14 residues long. The V and J ends lost 2 bases and 8 bases respectively, with 13 bases between them. Looked up from germline, CDR1 is SGHDN and CDR2 is FVKESK. The CDR3 reads CASSQFTGRYEQFF. The CDR3 region has the DNA TGTGCCAGCAGCCAATTCACCGGGCGTTATGAGCAGTTCTTC. Variable domain in full (rest from reference TRBV14 and TRBJ2-1): EAGVTQFPSHSVIEKGQTVTLRCDPISGHDNLYWYRRVMGKEIKFLLHFVKESKQDESGMPNNRFLAERTGGTYSTLKVQPAELEDSGVYFCASSQFTGRYEQFFGPGTRLTVL.

This clonotype turned up a few times. V usage is TRBV7-9 and J usage is TRBJ2-1; TRBD2 might be the D (5 bases). Germline V gene lookup returns CDR1 SEHNR and CDR2 FQNEAQ (reference sequence). With 5 bases removed from V and 0 bases from J, the gap between germline ends came to 17 bases. The CDR3 is 17 residues long. The CDR3 nucleotides are TGTGCCAGCAGCCAGGACTTCTCCGAGAGCTCCTACAATGAGCAGTTCTTC. Translated: CASSQDFSESSYNEQFF.

V gene TRBV2 combines with J gene TRBJ1-2, with 8 bases identical to TRBD1. The J segment lost 2 bases and the V segment lost 3 bases, leaving 5 bases of the junction unmatched. Germline V gene sequence: CDR1 SNHLY, CDR2 FYNNEI. The CDR3 has 15 amino acids. CDR3 sequence reads: CASSDPGGANYGYTF. CDR3 sequence (DNA): TGTGCCAGCAGTGACCCAGGGGGCGCAAACTATGGCTACACCTTC.

This clonotype was observed many times. This chain connects TRBV24-1 to TRBJ2-1, with 16 bases lining up with TRBD2. The CDR3 is 18 residues long. From germline, CDR1 is KGHDR and CDR2 SFDVKD. The junction had 9 bases not matched to a gene; V was cut back by 6 bases and J by 5 bases. The CDR3 loop reads CATSNIPGLAGGDNEQFF. CDR3 nucleotide sequence: TGTGCCACCAGTAACATACCGGGACTAGCGGGGGGGGACAATGAGCAGTTCTTC.

This clonotype has just a few counts. The gene calls are TRBV11-2 and TRBJ1-2, with TRBD1 matching 7 bases. This CDR3 region has 13 residues. Per the germline V gene, CDR1 is SGHAT and CDR2 is FQNNGV. The trim removed 5 bases at V and 2 bases at J, leaving 2 bases unmatched. CDR3 protein: CASSKQGNYGYTF. CDR3 in DNA: TGTGCCAGCAGCAAACAGGGGAACTATGGCTACACCTTC.

The CDR3 reads CASSPGGLSRKTQYF. The CDR3 nucleotides read TGTGCCAGCAGCCCCGGGGGACTGTCACGAAAGACCCAGTACTTC. The chain carries TRBV6-2 or TRBV6-3 and TRBJ2-5; maybe TRBD2 (6 bases). The germline CDR1 and CDR2 sequences are MNHEY and SVGEGT. V gave up 6 bases and J gave up 6 bases, with 20 bases separating them. The CDR3 sequence is 15 residues long.